This T cell receptor beta chain was sequenced in a study of cytomegalovirus exposure and HLA in healthy donors. CDR1 is SEHNR, CDR2 FQNEAQ, per germline (reference sequence). After removal of 6 bases from V and 8 bases from J, the junction contained 17 bases not matched to a gene. This CDR3 has 17 residues. Vbeta (60) and Jbeta (13) primers were used in the PCR. Clones were sequenced by immunoSEQ multiplex PCR, and TCRdb holds only the in-frame ones, with some missing. The profile shows 150,000 to 200,000 clones, 70% to 90% of them singletons. Sequencing was carried out using PBMCs. The chain recombines TRBV7-9 with TRBJ2-1, with 9 bases fitting TRBD2. This clonotype originated in a woman aged 30 to 39 in good health and CMV-seronegative. CDR3 sequence: CASSYRAGGNEWDEQFF. CDR3 coding DNA: TGTGCCAGCAGTTACCGCGCGGGGGGGAACGAATGGGATGAGCAGTTCTTC.